A single sample gave rise to the 23 T cell receptor beta chains below, sequenced in a study of cytomegalovirus exposure and HLA in healthy donors. Primers: 60 Vbeta forward and 13 Jbeta reverse. The protocol was immunoSEQ multiplex PCR, while the TCRdb copy is restricted to in-frame clones and leaves out a portion. The repertoire holds roughly 200,000 clones, with approximately 83% as singletons. Sequences were obtained from PBMCs. The receptors were gathered from a boy under 10 years old in good health and CMV-seronegative.

This clone was picked up a small number of times. The V and J genes are TRBV18 and TRBJ2-5; 7 nucleotides match TRBD1. The J segment lost 4 bases and the V segment lost 8 bases, leaving 13 bases of the junction unmatched. The CDR3 has 15 residues. Germline assignment: CDR1 KGHSH and CDR2 LQKENI. For the CDR3, the DNA is TGTGCCAGCCTTAGGGACAGCCGGAGCTCAGAGACCCAGTACTTC. Translated: CASLRDSRSSETQYF.

This clone was detected only a few times. The sample contains more than one DNA sequence encoding this CDR3. The genes are TRBV12-5 and TRBJ1-5; TRBD1 matches at 10 bases. There are 15 residues in the CDR3. V shed 5 bases and J 2 bases; nucleotides not matched to a gene: 3. Germline V gene lookup returns CDR1 LGHNT and CDR2 FRNRAP. Here the CDR3 reads CASGRGTGGNQPQHF. CDR3 DNA sequence: TGTGCTAGTGGTAGAGGGACAGGGGGCAATCAGCCCCAGCATTTT.

The chain employs TRBV10-2 and TRBJ2-1; 12 bases map to TRBD2. V shed 7 bases, J shed 6 bases, and the junction held 7 bases outside the gene matches. This CDR3 contains 15 residues. In germline, CDR1 is WSHSY, CDR2 SAAADI. This chain's CDR3 is CASTVLAGGSNEQFF. CDR3 coding DNA: TGCGCCAGCACCGTACTAGCGGGAGGCAGCAATGAGCAGTTCTTC.

The chain is built from TRBV10-1 and TRBJ2-2; D is unresolved. The CDR3 consists of 14 residues. Trimming stripped 4 bases from V and 0 bases from J, with 6 bases between. Germline CDR1 WNHNN, CDR2 SYGVQD (reference sequence). The CDR3 DNA follows: TGCGCCAGCAGTGGGCCGCCGAACACCGGGGAGCTGTTTTTT. Translation: CASSGPPNTGELFF.

The rearrangement uses TRBV7-9 and TRBJ2-5; D uncertain. The CDR3 is made up of 14 amino acids. V lost 0 bases and J lost 3, with 8 bases in between. The germline V gene encodes CDR1 SEHNR and CDR2 FQNEAQ (reference sequence). CDR3 bases: TGTGCCAGCAGCTTAGCCACAGCAGAAGAGACCCAGTACTTC. Protein sequence: CASSLATAEETQYF.

The chain carries TRBV4-1 and TRBJ2-1; 15 nucleotides align to TRBD2. CDR1 and CDR2 from the germline V gene are MGHRA and YSYEKL. The CDR3 consists of 16 residues. V trimming: 3 bases; J trimming: 10 bases; junction bases outside the gene matches: 7. In DNA form, the CDR3 reads TGCGCCAGCAGCCACCCGGGACTAGCGGGAGGAGGCGAGCAGTTCTTC. Amino acids: CASSHPGLAGGGEQFF.

The genes are TRBV30 and TRBJ1-5; 7 bases line up with TRBD1. V dropped 3 bases and J dropped 6; count of bases not matched to a gene: 8. The germline V gene encodes CDR1 GTSNPN and CDR2 SVGIG (reference sequence). The CDR3 loop spans 14 amino acids. The CDR3 DNA follows: TGTGCCTGGAGGGACGAACAGGGGATTCAGCCCCAGCATTTT. This sequence encodes CAWRDEQGIQPQHF.

This clone was recorded only once. This sequence joins TRBV29-1 and TRBJ2-7, with 14 bases identical to TRBD2. The CDR3 runs to 14 residues. Germline CDR1 is SQVTM and CDR2 is ANQGSEA. With V trimmed by 6 bases and J by 5 bases, 6 bases remained unmatched. This chain's CDR3 is CSVGGLAGEDEQYF. Here the CDR3 DNA reads TGCAGCGTGGGGGGACTAGCGGGAGAGGACGAGCAGTACTTC.

The V call is TRBV7-2, the J call TRBJ2-7; D is perhaps TRBD1 (6 bases). CDR3 size: 13 residues. Trimming removed 2 bases from V and 5 bases from J, with 10 bases in between. Per germline, CDR1 SGHTA and CDR2 FQGNSA. The CDR3 nucleotides read TGTGCCAGCAGCTTATCAGGGGATCACGAGCAGTACTTC. Translation gives CASSLSGDHEQYF.

This clone has a handful of counts. The genes are TRBV5-1 and TRBJ1-4; D might be TRBD1 (6 bases). Deletions cut 5 bases from V and 5 bases from J, with 10 bases between. The CDR3 has 13 residues. Germline V gene sequence: CDR1 SGHRS, CDR2 YFSETQ. In DNA form, the CDR3 reads TGCGCCAGCAGGGACAGTCCCAATGAAAAACTGTTTTTT. Its protein product is CASRDSPNEKLFF.

V gene TRBV7-3 combines with J gene TRBJ2-1; TRBD1 matches at 8 bases. Trimming removed 4 bases from V and 8 bases from J; junction bases left unmatched: 7. Per the germline V gene, CDR1 is SGHTA and CDR2 is FQGTGA. The CDR3 spans 14 residues. This CDR3 reads CASSSQGVGDEQFF. The DNA for the CDR3 is TGTGCCAGCAGCTCACAGGGGGTTGGCGATGAGCAGTTCTTC.

J is TRBJ1-1 and V is TRBV30; D uncertain. V was pared by 4 bases and J by 7 bases, with 13 bases between. The CDR3 contains 12 residues. In germline, CDR1 is GTSNPN, CDR2 SVGIG (reference sequence). CDR3: CAWTGGFGEAFF. The CDR3 DNA reads as TGTGCCTGGACGGGAGGTTTCGGTGAAGCTTTCTTT.

The chain carries TRBV27 and TRBJ1-2; 10 nucleotides align to TRBD1. This CDR3 region has 16 residues. V lost 0 bases and J lost 4; bases outside the gene matches: 5. CDR1 is MNHEY and CDR2 is SMNVEV in the germline V gene (reference sequence). The CDR3 here is CASSLSTGGAFYGYTF. CDR3 in DNA: TGTGCCAGCAGTTTATCGACAGGGGGCGCTTTCTATGGCTACACCTTC.

V gene TRBV30 combines with J gene TRBJ1-5, with D maybe TRBD1 (5 bases). V dropped 0 bases and J dropped 4 bases, with 10 bases sitting between them. The CDR3 loop spans 14 amino acids. CDR1 is GTSNPN, CDR2 SVGIG, per germline (reference sequence). CDR3 DNA: TGTGCCTGGAGTGTAGGCAGGGAAAATCAGCCCCAGCATTTT. Amino acids: CAWSVGRENQPQHF.

The genes are TRBV5-4 and TRBJ2-1, with TRBD2 matching 8 bases. The germline CDR1 and CDR2 sequences are SGHNT and YYREEE (reference sequence). The CDR3 is 16 residues long. The J segment lost 13 bases and the V segment lost 3 bases, leaving 18 bases of the junction unmatched. Here the CDR3 reads CASSSAGTRQLSTQFF. CDR3 DNA sequence: TGTGCCAGCAGCTCCGCCGGGACTAGACAGTTGTCGACACAGTTCTTC. The full variable domain, its missing parts supplied by reference TRBV5-4 and TRBJ2-1, is ETGVTQSPTHLIKTRGQQVTLRCSSQSGHNTVSWYQQALGQGPQFIFQYYREEENGRGNFPPRFSGLQFPNYSSELNVNALELDDSALYLCASSSAGTRQLSTQFFGPGTRLTVL.

The chain uses TRBV19 and TRBJ1-2; unclear D gene. The CDR3 totals 10 residues. Deletions cut 8 bases from V and 7 bases from J, with 8 bases between. Germline CDR1 LNHDA, CDR2 SQIVND (reference sequence). Written as DNA, the CDR3 is TGTGCCAGTCGACAAGGTGGCTACACCTTC. Translation gives CASRQGGYTF.

The chain uses TRBV2 and TRBJ2-1, with a weak D call TRBD2 (5 bases). The CDR3 extends over 16 amino acids. The germline V gene encodes CDR1 SNHLY and CDR2 FYNNEI. Trimming took off 7 bases at V and 6 bases at J, with 22 bases between the two ends. The CDR3 is CASMTRRGGLCNEQFF. In DNA form, the CDR3 reads TGTGCCAGCATGACCCGCCGTGGAGGTTTATGCAATGAGCAGTTCTTC.

The chain combines TRBV27 with TRBJ2-1, with 12 nucleotides matching TRBD2. J was trimmed by 0 bases and V by 5 bases; bases with no gene match: 11. Germline assignment: CDR1 MNHEY and CDR2 SMNVEV (reference sequence). This CDR3 comprises 19 residues. The chain's CDR3 is CASSLRTSGALLSYNEQFF. Written as DNA, the CDR3 is TGTGCCAGCAGTCTTCGGACTAGCGGGGCCCTTCTCTCCTACAATGAGCAGTTCTTC.

The J gene is TRBJ2-3, the V gene TRBV7-6, with D uncertain. Per the germline V gene, CDR1 is SGHVS and CDR2 is FNYEAQ. The V gene lost 3 bases and the J gene lost 3 bases, with 4 bases spanning the gap. The CDR3 runs to 12 residues. The CDR3 is CASSFRTDTQYF. The DNA of the CDR3 is TGTGCCAGCAGCTTCAGAACAGATACGCAGTATTTT.

The chain has TRBV27 and TRBJ2-1; 9 positions agree with TRBD2. Germline CDR1 and CDR2: MNHEY and SMNVEV (reference sequence). After removal of 6 bases from V and 9 bases from J, the junction contained 15 bases not matched to a gene. The CDR3 consists of 16 residues. This CDR3 reads CASSRLAVGPNGEQFF. The CDR3 nucleotides read TGTGCCAGCAGCCGACTAGCGGTGGGGCCGAATGGTGAGCAGTTCTTC.

The CDR3 sequence is CASSDPRTASGNTIYF. CDR3 coding DNA: TGTGCCAGCAGTGACCCCAGGACAGCCTCTGGAAACACCATATATTTT. The rearrangement joins TRBV25-1 to TRBJ1-3; weak D call: TRBD1 (6 bases). Per the germline V gene, CDR1 is MGHDK and CDR2 is SYGVNS. The CDR3 contains 16 residues. Trimming removed 3 bases at V and 0 bases at J, with 12 bases between.

The CDR3 coding sequence is TGCAGCGTTGTCGGGTCGATCTCTGGAAACACCATATATTTT. Amino acids: CSVVGSISGNTIYF. The V call is TRBV29-1, the J call TRBJ1-3; the D is unclear. The germline V gene has CDR1 SQVTM and CDR2 ANQGSEA. The CDR3 contains 14 residues. Trimming took 4 bases from V and 0 from J, leaving 10 bases between them.

CDR3 amino acids: CASSLWRGDTQYF. CDR3 DNA: TGTGCCAGCAGCTTATGGCGGGGGGATACGCAGTATTTT. The chain is built from TRBV7-6 and TRBJ2-3; 7 nucleotides align to TRBD2. V was pared by 2 bases and J by 6 bases, with 2 bases of the junction left unmatched. CDR3 length: 13 amino acids. The germline CDR1 and CDR2 sequences are SGHVS and FNYEAQ. Together with reference TRBV7-6 and TRBJ2-3, the CDR3 gives the full variable domain: GAGVSQSPRYKVTKRGQDVALRCDPISGHVSLYWYRQALGQGPEFLTYFNYEAQQDKSGLPNDRFSAERPEGSISTLTIQRTEQRDSAMYRCASSLWRGDTQYFGPGTRLTVL.